A single sample is the source of the 21 T cell receptor beta chains below, sequenced in a study of OX40 agonist ivuxolimab in advanced cancers. Sequencing was performed with immunoSEQ multiplex PCR; in TCRdb, only in-frame clones are kept and a portion is missing. The table has about 50,000 clones, more than 70% seen once. Sequencing was performed on CD4+ or CD8+ T cells sorted from blood, taken in a trial of the OX40 agonist ivuxolimab. All receptors come from an adult with an advanced solid tumor such as melanoma, head and neck, liver or kidney cancer.

The CDR3 here is CATSRVTSGSGEQFF. CDR3 in DNA: TGTGCCACCAGCAGAGTGACTAGCGGGAGTGGTGAGCAGTTCTTC. This sequence joins TRBV15 and TRBJ2-1, with 12 positions matching TRBD2. Germline values: CDR1 LNHNV, CDR2 YYDKDF (reference sequence). The CDR3 length is 15 residues. Germline trimming cut 1 base from V and 9 bases from J; bases unmatched to any gene: 4.

The chain carries TRBV13 and TRBJ2-7; D is possibly TRBD1 (6 bases). The CDR3 is made up of 15 amino acids. Germline values: CDR1 PRHDT, CDR2 FYEKMQ (reference sequence). The V and J ends lost 2 bases and 2 bases respectively, with 13 bases between them. The CDR3 protein is CASSLPTTGPYEQYF. CDR3 nucleotides: TGTGCCAGCAGCTTACCTACGACAGGACCCTACGAGCAGTACTTC. Full variable domain (rest looked up from reference TRBV13 and TRBJ2-7): AAGVIQSPRHLIKEKRETATLKCYPIPRHDTVYWYQQGPGQDPQFLISFYEKMQSDKGSIPDRFSAQQFSDYHSELNMSSLELGDSALYFCASSLPTTGPYEQYFGPGTRLTVT.

The CDR3 DNA is TGCAGCGTTCCGGGACAGGGCCCATTAGATACGCAGTATTTT. Its translation: CSVPGQGPLDTQYF. The V call is TRBV29-1, the J call TRBJ2-3; 9 bases map to TRBD1. With 5 bases clipped from V and 5 bases from J, the junction kept 8 bases outside the gene matches. CDR1 SQVTM and CDR2 ANQGSEA come from the germline V gene. CDR3 length: 14 amino acids.

The rearrangement uses TRBV7-9 and TRBJ2-2; D ambiguous. Germline CDR1 is SEHNR and CDR2 is FQNEAQ (reference sequence). V shed 1 base and J shed 4 bases, with 7 bases lying between them. The CDR3 has 14 residues. CDR3 DNA sequence: TGTGCCAGCAGCTTAGAAGGCACCACCGGGGAGCTGTTTTTT. It translates to CASSLEGTTGELFF.

This chain links TRBV9 with TRBJ1-1, with TRBD1 as a possible D gene (6 bases). Trimming left V 0 bases short and J 4 bases short, with 10 bases between. The CDR3 length is 14 residues. Per germline, CDR1 SGDLS and CDR2 YYNGEE. CDR3 sequence: CASSVGGAGTEAFF. In nucleotides, the CDR3 is TGTGCCAGCAGCGTAGGGGGGGCCGGCACTGAAGCTTTCTTT. Complete variable domain (other parts from reference TRBV9 and TRBJ1-1): DSGVTQTPKHLITATGQRVTLRCSPRSGDLSVYWYQQSLDQGLQFLIQYYNGEERAKGNILERFSAQQFPDLHSELNLSSLELGDSALYFCASSVGGAGTEAFFGQGTRLTVV.

The chain links TRBV30 to TRBJ2-7; possible D gene TRBD1, 5 bases. CDR3 length equals 11 residues. The V gene's germline CDR1 is GTSNPN and CDR2 SVGIG (reference sequence). V was cut by 5 bases and J by 3 bases, with 8 bases left in between. The CDR3: CAWDDSYEQYF. The CDR3 coding sequence is TGTGCCTGGGATGACAGCTACGAGCAGTACTTC.

V and J are TRBV7-6 and TRBJ1-1; D uncertain. Per germline, CDR1 SGHVS and CDR2 FNYEAQ. The CDR3 is 13 amino acids. V shed 0 bases and J shed 0 bases, with 2 bases lying between them. CDR3: CASSLAMNTEAFF. In DNA form, the CDR3 reads TGTGCCAGCAGCTTAGCGATGAACACTGAAGCTTTCTTT. The complete variable domain, with remaining parts taken from reference TRBV7-6 and TRBJ1-1, reads GAGVSQSPRYKVTKRGQDVALRCDPISGHVSLYWYRQALGQGPEFLTYFNYEAQQDKSGLPNDRFSAERPEGSISTLTIQRTEQRDSAMYRCASSLAMNTEAFFGQGTRLTVV.

The CDR3 spells CASSLPPRVGGAEQFF. The CDR3 DNA is TGTGCCAGCAGTTTGCCTCCTCGGGTTGGGGGGGCTGAGCAGTTCTTC. The chain combines TRBV28 with TRBJ2-1, with D perhaps matching TRBD2 (7 bases). V lost 3 bases and J 9 bases, leaving 21 bases between the germline ends. The CDR3 consists of 16 residues. Germline V gene sequence: CDR1 MDHEN, CDR2 SYDVKM.

The V call is TRBV6-5, the J call TRBJ2-7; D remains unclear. Germline V gene sequence: CDR1 MNHEY, CDR2 SVGAGI. The V and J ends lost 5 bases and 2 bases respectively, with 13 bases between them. The CDR3 loop spans 14 amino acids. The CDR3 nucleotides are TGTGCCAGCAGTGAAGGGTGGGTGACCTACGAGCAGTACGTC. Translating it yields CASSEGWVTYEQYV.

The V call is TRBV6-6, the J call TRBJ1-5, with 10 positions matching TRBD1. V dropped 10 bases and J dropped 5; count of bases not matched to a gene: 5. The germline CDR1 and CDR2 sequences are MNHNY and SVGAGI (reference sequence). This CDR3 region has 13 residues. The DNA of the CDR3 is TGTGCCACCTGGGACAGGGGATATCAGCCCCAGCATTTT. It specifies CATWDRGYQPQHF.

This chain uses TRBV21-1 with TRBJ1-3; TRBD1, the table's D call, lacks a check against the DNA. TRBV21-1 is labeled a pseudogene. The CDR3 has 17 amino acids. Here the CDR3 reads CASSRGQGPYSGNTIYF. The CDR3 bases are TGTGCCAGCAGCAGGGGACAGGGGCCTTACTCTGGAAACACCATATATTTT.

This chain links TRBV29-1 with TRBJ2-1; D uncertain. The V end lost 7 bases, the J end lost 6 bases, and 10 bases lay between the germline ends. The CDR3 length is 11 residues. CDR1 is SQVTM and CDR2 is ANQGSEA in the germline V gene. The CDR3 region has the DNA TGCAGCGCCTGGACGGGCAATGAGCAGTTCTTC. This sequence encodes CSAWTGNEQFF.

This rearrangement joins TRBV27 to TRBJ1-1; D is ambiguous. This CDR3 contains 13 residues. Germline V gene data show CDR1 as MNHEY and CDR2 as SMNVEV (reference sequence). With 2 bases removed from V and 4 bases from J, the gap between germline ends came to 8 bases. DNA for the CDR3: TGTGCCAGCAGTTTAAACAGAGGCACTGAAGCTTTCTTT. This sequence encodes CASSLNRGTEAFF.

The chain recombines TRBV7-9 with TRBJ2-1; the match to TRBD1 covers 9 bases. CDR1 is SEHNR, CDR2 FQNEAQ, per germline (reference sequence). J was trimmed by 4 bases and V by 4 bases; bases with no gene match: 8. This CDR3 comprises 16 residues. CDR3 DNA: TGTGCCAGCAGCTCCTCGAGGACAGGGGATTACAATGAGCAGTTCTTC. Translated, it gives CASSSSRTGDYNEQFF.

The chain carries TRBV19 and TRBJ1-1; TRBD1 is a possible D gene (5 bases). Trimming took off 8 bases at V and 6 bases at J, with 19 bases between the two ends. Germline V gene lookup returns CDR1 LNHDA and CDR2 SQIVND (reference sequence). This CDR3 has 14 amino acids. The CDR3 is CASAGTAMYAEAFF. CDR3 DNA sequence: TGTGCCAGTGCCGGGACTGCAATGTACGCTGAAGCTTTCTTT. Filled out from reference TRBV19 and TRBJ1-1, the complete variable domain reads DGGITQSPKYLFRKEGQNVTLSCEQNLNHDAMYWYRQDPGQGLRLIYYSQIVNDFQKGDIAEGYSVSREKKESFPLTVTSAQKNPTAFYLCASAGTAMYAEAFFGQGTRLTVV.

CDR3 sequence: CASSYLGTGLMTEAFF. In DNA form, the CDR3 reads TGTGCCAGCAGTTACCTTGGGACCGGGCTGATGACTGAAGCTTTCTTT. The chain couples TRBV6-5 to TRBJ1-1, with D maybe TRBD1 (5 bases). This CDR3 contains 16 residues. Germline assignment: CDR1 MNHEY and CDR2 SVGAGI. With 2 bases removed from V and 5 bases from J, the gap between germline ends came to 18 bases.

The chain joins TRBV5-4 to TRBJ1-1; possibly TRBD1 for D (5 bases). Trimming left V 1 base short and J 0 bases short, with 10 bases between. The CDR3 loop spans 15 amino acids. Germline CDR1 reads SGHNT; CDR2 reads YYREEE (reference sequence). CDR3 amino acids: CASSLMEGMNTEAFF. CDR3 DNA: TGTGCCAGCAGCTTGATGGAGGGGATGAACACTGAAGCTTTCTTT.

The chain joins TRBV7-9 to TRBJ1-5; 7 nucleotides agree with TRBD1. Germline V gene sequence: CDR1 SEHNR, CDR2 FQNEAQ (reference sequence). V was pared by 1 base and J by 0 bases, with 9 bases of the junction left unmatched. The CDR3 is 18 residues long. The CDR3 here is CASSLGIDRDHSNQPQHF. The DNA of the CDR3 is TGTGCCAGCAGCTTAGGAATTGACAGGGACCATAGCAATCAGCCCCAGCATTTT.

J is TRBJ1-2 and V is TRBV4-3; 7 positions match TRBD1. The CDR3 runs to 17 residues. Germline-derived CDR1 and CDR2 are LGHNA and YSLEER. With V trimmed by 0 bases and J by 4 bases, 11 bases remained unmatched. CDR3 sequence (DNA): TGCGCCAGCAGCCAAGATCCCTTTTCCGGGACAGTCTATGGCTACACCTTC. It codes for CASSQDPFSGTVYGYTF.

This chain uses TRBV28 with TRBJ1-2; no definite D call. CDR1 MDHEN and CDR2 SYDVKM come from the germline V gene. This CDR3 has 12 residues. V gave up 3 bases and J gave up 5 bases, with 7 bases separating them. The CDR3 sequence is CASSFSRYGYTF. The CDR3 nucleotides are TGTGCCAGCAGTTTTAGCCGTTATGGCTACACCTTC.

CDR3 DNA sequence: TGTGCCTGGAGCTTGACTAGCGGGAGTTACGAGCAGTACTTC. This gives the protein CAWSLTSGSYEQYF. The genes are TRBV30 and TRBJ2-7; TRBD2 matches at 12 bases. The CDR3 sequence is 14 residues long. The trim removed 3 bases at V and 4 bases at J, leaving 4 bases unmatched. Germline V gene lookup returns CDR1 GTSNPN and CDR2 SVGIG (reference sequence).